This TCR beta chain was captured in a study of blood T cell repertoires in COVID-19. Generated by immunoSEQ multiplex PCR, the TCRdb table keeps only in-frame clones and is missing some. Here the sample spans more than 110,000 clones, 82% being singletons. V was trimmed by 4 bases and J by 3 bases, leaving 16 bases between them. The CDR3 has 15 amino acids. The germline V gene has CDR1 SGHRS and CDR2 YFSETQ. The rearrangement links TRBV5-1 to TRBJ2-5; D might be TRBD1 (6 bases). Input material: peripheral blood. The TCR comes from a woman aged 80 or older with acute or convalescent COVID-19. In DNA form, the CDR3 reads TGCGCCAGCAGCCTAGGAAACAGGGTGGAAGAGACCCAGTACTTC. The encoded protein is CASSLGNRVEETQYF.